The present TCR beta chain was sequenced within a study of T-cell reconstitution after alpha-beta-depleted transplantation in children. Germline V CDR1 and CDR2: LNHDA, SQIVND (reference sequence). The CDR3 sequence is 16 residues long. Trimming took 5 bases from V and 2 from J; bases not matched to a gene: 10. Unique molecular identifiers tagged the TCRbeta library. MiXCR, applied by TCRdb to the PCR reads, yields one record per CDR3 protein. The sample has roughly 220,000 distinct CDR3 sequences, 12% seen once. This clonotype was obtained from a human donor who donated a stem cell graft to a child with acute lymphoblastic leukemia. The rearrangement links TRBV19 to TRBJ2-3; 7 bases match TRBD1. The sample in question was PBMCs from the stem cell graft donor, obtained from the stem cell graft. The CDR3 region has the DNA TGTGCCAGTAGTGTTGCCTCGGGACAGTACACAGATACGCAGTATTTT. It codes for CASSVASGQYTDTQYF.